The TCR beta chain described here comes from a study of blood T cells in healthy people across ages. Donors were systemically healthy Caucasian individuals from Russia aged roughly 6 to 95 years. PCR was performed a second time for about 6 to 11 cycles using a sample-barcoded 5' primer and a J-beta primer mix. A tag from a template-switch adaptor with 12 random nucleotides marked each cDNA molecule. TCRdb re-analysed the 5' RACE reads in MiXCR, keeping a single row per CDR3 protein. The data hold about 1 million distinct CDR3 sequences, with around 25% observed a single time. Deletions cut 0 bases from V and 8 bases from J, with 6 bases between. In germline, CDR1 is SGHRS, CDR2 YFSETQ. This CDR3 comprises 12 residues. Separately, the same data were catalogued under a study of T cells of mothers and their children. From that study: The second PCR used the M1S primer, and this primer added sample barcodes and 2-4 random nucleotides. Mothers yielded over 8.5 million CDR3 reads, children 2.5 million to 3 million each.

The clonotype originates from a girl aged 2 to 9 in good health. The sequenced sample consisted of blood. The chain couples TRBV5-1 to TRBJ2-1; D gene unclear. In nucleotides, the CDR3 is TGCGCCAGCAGCTTGGTGGCTTATGAGCAGTTCTTC. It encodes CASSLVAYEQFF.